This T cell receptor beta chain is from a study of monozygotic twins with inflammatory bowel disease. On this clonotype itself: The antigen remains undetermined.

TCRdb reprocessed the 5' RACE reads and stores each CDR3 protein as one record, lacking DNA. In total, the table holds around 450,000 distinct CDR3 sequences. This CDR3 has 16 residues. Germline V gene lookup returns CDR1 MNHEY and CDR2 SVGAGI. One blood sample of roughly 2.5 ml was taken from each donor. Unfractionated whole blood yielded total RNA, and T cells were not sorted. Study-wide points: Healthy co-twins exceeded IBD patients in TCRbeta diversity as measured by inverse Simpson.

The chain carries TRBV6-5 and TRBJ2-7; TCRdb proposes TRBD2, but this gene call is untestable without DNA. The TCR sequence derives from a human donor with ulcerative colitis or Crohn's disease, or a healthy co-twin of an affected twin (not recorded which). The sequencing sample was made of blood. The CDR3 region is CASSYSKAAHSYEQYF.